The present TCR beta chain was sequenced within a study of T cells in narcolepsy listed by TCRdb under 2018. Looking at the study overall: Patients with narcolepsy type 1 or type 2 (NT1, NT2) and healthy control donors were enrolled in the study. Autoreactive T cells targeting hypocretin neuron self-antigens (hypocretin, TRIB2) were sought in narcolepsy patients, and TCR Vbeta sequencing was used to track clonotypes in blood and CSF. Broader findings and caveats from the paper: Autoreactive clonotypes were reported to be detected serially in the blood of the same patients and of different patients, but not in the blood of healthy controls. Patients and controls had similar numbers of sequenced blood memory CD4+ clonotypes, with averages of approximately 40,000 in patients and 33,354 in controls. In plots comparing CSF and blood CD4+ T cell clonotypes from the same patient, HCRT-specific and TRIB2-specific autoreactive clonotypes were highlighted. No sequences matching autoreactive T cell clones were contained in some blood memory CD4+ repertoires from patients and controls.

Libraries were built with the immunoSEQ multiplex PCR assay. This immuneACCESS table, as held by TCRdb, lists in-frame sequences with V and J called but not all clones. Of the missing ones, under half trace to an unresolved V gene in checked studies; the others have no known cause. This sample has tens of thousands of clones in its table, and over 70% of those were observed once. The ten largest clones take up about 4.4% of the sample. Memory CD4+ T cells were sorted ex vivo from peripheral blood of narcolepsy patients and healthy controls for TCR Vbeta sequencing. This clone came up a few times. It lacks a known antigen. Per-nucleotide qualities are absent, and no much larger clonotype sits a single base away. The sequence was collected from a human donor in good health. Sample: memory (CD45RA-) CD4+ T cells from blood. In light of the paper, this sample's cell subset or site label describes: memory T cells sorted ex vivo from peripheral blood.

The DNA sequence is TGTGCCAGCAGTTTGCAGGGGCGAGGCACAGAGACCCAGTACTTC. Translated, this gives CASSLQGRGTETQYF. The chain employs TRBV27 and TRBJ2-5, and the D gene may be TRBD1, 6 bases matching. CDR1 MNHEY and CDR2 SMNVEV are derived from the germline V gene (reference sequence). V gives up 3 bases and J gives up 4 bases, and the segment between their germline ends measures 15 bases. Spanning cysteine to phenylalanine, the CDR3 consists of 15 amino acids. Here the CDR3 DNA is all that survives: 45 bases in frame from base 1.